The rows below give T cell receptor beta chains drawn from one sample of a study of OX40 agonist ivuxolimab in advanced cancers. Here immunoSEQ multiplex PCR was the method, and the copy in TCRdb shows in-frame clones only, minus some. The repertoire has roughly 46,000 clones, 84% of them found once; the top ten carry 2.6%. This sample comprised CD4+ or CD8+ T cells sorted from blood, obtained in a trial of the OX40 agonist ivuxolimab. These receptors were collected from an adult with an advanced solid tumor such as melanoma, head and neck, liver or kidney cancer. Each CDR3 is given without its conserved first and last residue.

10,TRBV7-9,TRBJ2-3,ASSTPRATQY
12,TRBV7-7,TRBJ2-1,ASSRTSGRNEQF
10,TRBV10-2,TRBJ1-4,ASRSGNEKLF
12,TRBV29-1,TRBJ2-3,SVASPQGTDTQY
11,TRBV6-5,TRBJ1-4,ASSSTVYEKLF
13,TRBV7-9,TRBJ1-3,ASSPPGISGNTIY
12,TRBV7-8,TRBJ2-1,ASSTALKEAGEF
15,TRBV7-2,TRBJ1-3,ASIPAGWGMRGNTIY
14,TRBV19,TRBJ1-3,ASNRDRALSGNTIY
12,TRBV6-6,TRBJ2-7,ASRPMTGAYEQY
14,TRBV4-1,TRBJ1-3,ASSQDWGGFGNTIY
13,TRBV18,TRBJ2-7,ASSPTGQGTYEQY
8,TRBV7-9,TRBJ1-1,ASSGAEAF
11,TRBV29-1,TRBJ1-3,SVSGTPGNTIY
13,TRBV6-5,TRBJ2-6,ASSYARSGANVLT
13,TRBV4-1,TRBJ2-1,ASSQAGQGAGEQF
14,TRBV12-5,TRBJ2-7,ASGLVIGQGSYEQY
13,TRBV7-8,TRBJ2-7,ASSSGDRALHEQY
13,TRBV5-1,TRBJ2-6,ASSAQGYGANVLT
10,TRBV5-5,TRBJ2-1,ASSKQANEQF
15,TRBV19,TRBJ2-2,ASSIDHDDRNTGELF
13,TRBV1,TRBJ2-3,TSSQDLVGPKMQY
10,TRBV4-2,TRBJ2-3,ASSQDTFTQY
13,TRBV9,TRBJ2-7,ASSPTGDLSYEQY
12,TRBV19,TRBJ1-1,ARREGDRETEAF
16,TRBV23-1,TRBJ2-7,ASSQSEGASWSSYEQY
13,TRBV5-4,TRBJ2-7,ASSLFGSPLSEQY
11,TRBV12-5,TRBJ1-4,ASGLELGEKLF
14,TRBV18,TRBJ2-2,ASSPPGQGGTGELF
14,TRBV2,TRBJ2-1,ASTREAGGPRNEQF
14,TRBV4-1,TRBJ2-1,ASSQLAGGLYNEQF
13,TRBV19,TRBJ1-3,ASSLYRPSGNTIY
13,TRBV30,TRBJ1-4,AWSVSLTGWEKLF
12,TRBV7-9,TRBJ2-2,ASSPRTQTGELF
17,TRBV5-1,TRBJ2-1,ASSLGLGGTLLSYNEQF